This T cell receptor beta chain appears in the sequencing data of a study of Tregs in tolerant kidney transplant recipients. Sequencing was performed with immunoSEQ multiplex PCR; in TCRdb, only in-frame clones are kept and a portion is missing. This table holds about 100,000 clones, roughly 90% found once. This clone was seen once. Its antigen is undetermined. Thawed PBMCs were FACS-sorted into unstimulated CD4+CD25+CD127- regulatory T cells, CD4+CD25- non-regulatory cells, CD4 and CD8 cells. CDR3 size: 15 residues. Between the trimmed V and J ends, which lost 6 bases and 0 bases, there was a span of 12 bases. In germline, CDR1 is SNHLY, CDR2 FYNNEI. Findings and caveats of the study: Expanding Tregs on activated donor B cells appeared to best identify donor-specific TCRbeta clones.

The gene calls are TRBV2 and TRBJ1-3; D might be TRBD1 (6 bases). This TCR was sampled from a human donor who received a combined kidney and bone marrow transplant. The sequences come from CD4+ T cells from blood, collected before the transplant. CDR3 sequence reads: CASRRGGYSGNTIYF. The DNA of the CDR3 is TGTGCCAGCAGGAGGGGGGGTTACTCTGGAAACACCATATATTTT.